A single sample gave rise to the 24 T cell receptor beta chains below, sequenced in a study of shared clonotypes between healthy human individuals (TCRdb year 2020). Libraries were made using the immunoSEQ multiplex PCR assay. In its TCRdb copy, this immuneACCESS table keeps in-frame sequences only and misses some clones. Where compared with another copy, unresolved V genes explain less than half of these, and the others have no known cause. The sample profile shows about 2.3 million clones; over 90% of them were found once. 0.35% to 0.5% of the sample lies in the top ten. The sample taken for sequencing was naive CD4+ T cells from PBMCs. Reading the label with the study, this specimen's cell subset or site is: CD45RA+ positively selected. Source of these receptors: a man aged 18 to 30 in good health. Some clones in this sample may be carry-over from other donors' samples.

V and J are TRBV30 and TRBJ2-7; 9 bases align to TRBD2. The germline V gene encodes CDR1 GTSNPN and CDR2 SVGIG (reference sequence). The CDR3 runs to 13 residues. The ends lost 5 bases at V and 1 base at J; junction bases unmatched: 3. CDR3 nucleotide sequence: TGTGCCTGGGGACTAGCGTTATCCTACGAGCAGTACTTC. This codes for CAWGLALSYEQYF.

This clone was recorded only once. The J gene is TRBJ2-5, the V gene TRBV27; D possibly uses TRBD1 or TRBD2 (6 bases each). Germline-derived CDR1 and CDR2 are MNHEY and SMNVEV (reference sequence). V was trimmed by 5 bases and J by 4 bases, leaving 17 bases between them. The CDR3 has 15 residues. CDR3 loop: CASSPRYGGRETQYF. CDR3 in DNA: TGTGCCAGCAGTCCCAGGTATGGGGGGCGAGAGACCCAGTACTTC.

The chain recombines TRBV28 with TRBJ1-2; the D gene is possibly TRBD1 (5 bases). Germline CDR1 reads MDHEN; CDR2 reads SYDVKM. The CDR3 is 15 amino acids. V was clipped by 6 bases and J by 1 base, with 15 bases between them. The CDR3 coding sequence is TGTGCCAGCAGCCCCGCCAGGGCCTTTAACTATGGCTACACCTTC. This gives the protein CASSPARAFNYGYTF.

This chain connects TRBV15 to TRBJ1-1; no clear D gene. The CDR3 has 16 residues. V lost 0 bases, J lost 6 bases, and 17 bases lay in between. Germline V gene sequence: CDR1 LNHNV, CDR2 YYDKDF (reference sequence). This CDR3 reads CATSRDVAPIRAEAFF. In nucleotides, the CDR3 is TGTGCCACCAGCAGAGATGTGGCCCCCATAAGGGCTGAAGCTTTCTTT.

The CDR3 DNA is TGTGCCAGCAGCTTTATTGGCCAGAGCTCCTACAATGAGCAGTTCTTC. Amino acid sequence: CASSFIGQSSYNEQFF. The rearrangement links TRBV5-6 to TRBJ2-1, with unresolved D. The length of the CDR3 is 16 residues. The ends were cut back, 2 bases at V and 0 bases at J, with 12 bases in the middle. The germline V gene encodes CDR1 SGHDT and CDR2 YYEEEE.

The CDR3: CASSLSGTPFPNYEQYF. The CDR3 region has the DNA TGTGCCAGCAGCTTATCCGGGACCCCATTCCCAAATTACGAGCAGTACTTC. V and J are TRBV7-8 and TRBJ2-7; either TRBD1 or TRBD2 may supply D (5 bases each). This CDR3 contains 17 residues. V lost 2 bases to trimming and J lost 4 bases, with 21 bases between them. The V gene's germline CDR1 is SGHVS and CDR2 FQNEAQ.

The genes are TRBV6-6 and TRBJ1-1; D not resolved. Germline assignment: CDR1 MNHNY and CDR2 SVGAGI (reference sequence). The V end was cut by 4 bases, the J end by 5 bases, with 5 bases between. The CDR3 totals 11 residues. CDR3 residues: CASSSRTEAFF. The CDR3 DNA is TGTGCCAGCAGTTCACGGACTGAAGCTTTCTTT.

This chain connects TRBV18 to TRBJ1-4; D might be TRBD1 (5 bases). Trimming shortened V by 2 bases and J by 3 bases, and 10 bases separated the two germline ends. The germline CDR1 and CDR2 sequences are KGHSH and LQKENI. The CDR3 runs to 15 residues. CDR3 in amino acids: CASSPILGPNEKLFF. The DNA of the CDR3 is TGTGCCAGCTCACCAATTCTGGGACCTAATGAAAAACTGTTTTTT.

The rearrangement joins TRBV28 to TRBJ1-2; D not certain. The CDR3 covers 13 residues. CDR1 is MDHEN and CDR2 is SYDVKM in the germline V gene. With 7 bases removed from V and 3 bases from J, the gap between germline ends came to 12 bases. CDR3 nucleotide sequence: TGTGCCAGCAAGGATGGGCCCTACTATGGCTACACCTTC. It translates to CASKDGPYYGYTF.

The chain couples TRBV7-3 to TRBJ2-7; 7 nucleotides line up with TRBD1. Germline-derived CDR1 and CDR2 are SGHTA and FQGTGA. Unmatched junction bases numbered 6, after V lost 5 bases and J lost 5 bases. The CDR3 is 13 amino acids. CDR3 residues: CASSPTGSNEQYF. CDR3 sequence (DNA): TGTGCCAGCAGCCCGACAGGGAGCAACGAGCAGTACTTC.

V gene TRBV5-1 combines with J gene TRBJ2-7; 12 nucleotides line up with TRBD2. Germline CDR1 is SGHRS and CDR2 is YFSETQ. Trimming cost V 3 bases and J 0 bases; bases outside gene matches: 7. The CDR3 length is 17 residues. The CDR3 sequence: CASSSGTSGFSSYEQYF. The CDR3 coding sequence is TGCGCCAGCAGCTCCGGGACTAGCGGGTTTAGCTCCTACGAGCAGTACTTC.

The chain has TRBV7-2 and TRBJ1-2; no clear D gene. This CDR3 is 14 amino acids long. V lost 2 bases and J lost 2, with 9 bases in between. The V gene's germline CDR1 is SGHTA and CDR2 FQGNSA. The CDR3 sequence is CASSLMSGNYGYTF. As DNA, the CDR3 is TGTGCCAGCAGCTTAATGTCCGGAAACTATGGCTACACCTTC. The full variable domain, with the rest looked up from reference TRBV7-2 and TRBJ1-2, is GAGVSQSPSNKVTEKGKDVELRCDPISGHTALYWYRQSLGQGLEFLIYFQGNSAPDKSGLPSDRFSAERTGGSVSTLTIQRTQQEDSAVYLCASSLMSGNYGYTFGSGTRLTVV.

The rearrangement links TRBV7-2 to TRBJ2-7; D may be TRBD2 (6 bases). V was shortened by 6 bases and J by 2 bases, with 11 bases between the two germline ends. Germline values: CDR1 SGHTA, CDR2 FQGNSA. The CDR3 has 13 residues. CDR3 amino acids: CASRRDSPYEQYF. In DNA, the CDR3 is TGTGCCAGCAGACGGGACTCACCCTACGAGCAGTACTTC.

V is TRBV19 and J is TRBJ2-7; 7 positions agree with TRBD2. The CDR3 is 17 amino acids. V trimming: 7 bases; J trimming: 6 bases; junction bases outside the gene matches: 21. Germline CDR1 LNHDA, CDR2 SQIVND (reference sequence). For the CDR3, the DNA is TGTGCCAGTAATGACTCGGGGGAGGGCCGGAATAGGAGCGAGCAGTACTTC. It encodes CASNDSGEGRNRSEQYF.

The V call is TRBV6-1, the J call TRBJ1-5; D is ambiguous. Germline lookup yields CDR1 MNHNS and CDR2 SASEGT. V was pared by 8 bases and J by 3 bases, with 8 bases between. The CDR3 runs to 12 residues. In DNA form, the CDR3 reads TGTGCCAGCGGAAGGTACAATCAGCCCCAGCATTTT. It translates to CASGRYNQPQHF.

The chain has TRBV7-3 and TRBJ2-3; D is unclear. The CDR3 runs 14 residues. The V end was cut by 5 bases, the J end by 4 bases, with 13 bases between. Germline V gene lookup returns CDR1 SGHTA and CDR2 FQGTGA. The CDR3 loop is CASSAGPTADTQYF. Written as DNA, the CDR3 is TGTGCCAGCAGCGCTGGGCCGACTGCAGATACGCAGTATTTT.

This clone showed up just a few times. The V call is TRBV18, the J call TRBJ1-1; maybe TRBD1 (6 bases). The CDR3 covers 12 residues. V lost 4 bases to trimming and J lost 10 bases, with 13 bases between them. The germline gives CDR1 KGHSH, CDR2 LQKENI. The CDR3 spells CASSQQGRGAFF. For the CDR3, the DNA is TGTGCCAGCTCACAACAAGGCAGGGGAGCTTTCTTT.

This CDR3 reads CASSATGTQYF. The CDR3 DNA is TGTGCCAGTTCGGCGACCGGTACGCAGTATTTT. V gene TRBV19 combines with J gene TRBJ2-3; D call uncertain. In germline, CDR1 is LNHDA, CDR2 SQIVND (reference sequence). V dropped 8 bases and J dropped 8 bases, with 11 bases sitting between them. The CDR3 is made up of 11 amino acids.

V is TRBV9 and J is TRBJ2-2; 14 nucleotides match TRBD2. J lost 6 bases, V lost 0 bases, and 10 bases had no gene match. There are 19 residues in the CDR3. Germline assignment: CDR1 SGDLS and CDR2 YYNGEE. In DNA, the CDR3 is TGTGCCAGCAGCGTAGGGTACCGAGGGACTAGCGGGAGTGCCGGGGAGCTGTTTTTT. Translating gives CASSVGYRGTSGSAGELFF.

This sequence joins TRBV5-1 and TRBJ1-1; tentatively, D is TRBD1 (6 bases). Between the trimmed V and J ends, which lost 5 bases and 1 base, there was a span of 15 bases. This CDR3 region has 15 residues. CDR1 and CDR2 from the germline V gene are SGHRS and YFSETQ. CDR3: CASRSEGHTNTEAFF. CDR3 in DNA: TGCGCCAGCAGATCCGAGGGACACACGAACACTGAAGCTTTCTTT.

This rearrangement joins TRBV6-5 to TRBJ1-1, with TRBD1 identical over 9 bases. V lost 4 bases and J lost 11; bases outside the gene matches: 14. CDR3 length: 15 amino acids. Germline assignment: CDR1 MNHEY and CDR2 SVGAGI. The CDR3 region is CASSSRDRAFKRAFF. CDR3 nucleotides: TGTGCCAGCAGTTCCAGGGACAGGGCCTTCAAAAGGGCTTTCTTT.

In this sample, this clone turned up once. The chain links TRBV14 to TRBJ2-1; 14 nucleotides align to TRBD2. The length of the CDR3 is 20 residues. Unmatched junction bases numbered 16, after V lost 8 bases and J lost 1 base. CDR1 and CDR2 (germline): SGHDN, FVKESK. CDR3 sequence: CASQSGTSGSGSRSYNEQFF. As DNA, the CDR3 is TGTGCCAGCCAGTCCGGGACTAGCGGGAGTGGGAGTAGGTCCTACAATGAGCAGTTCTTC.

This clone came up a few times. The genes are TRBV10-1 and TRBJ1-3; possibly TRBD1 for D (5 bases). Germline-derived CDR1 and CDR2 are WNHNN and SYGVQD (reference sequence). The V end was cut by 3 bases, the J end by 3 bases, with 15 bases between. The CDR3 consists of 16 residues. The CDR3 DNA sequence: TGCGCCAGCAGTGACCGGGACGGCCGAGGTGGAAACACCATATATTTT. Translated, it gives CASSDRDGRGGNTIYF.

In DNA, the CDR3 is TGTGCCTGGGGACTAGCGGGGGGTACAGATACGCAGTATTTT. The encoded protein is CAWGLAGGTDTQYF. The V gene is TRBV30, the J gene TRBJ2-3; 14 nucleotides agree with TRBD2. The CDR3 covers 14 residues. Trimming cost V 5 bases and J 3 bases; bases outside gene matches: 1. CDR1 is GTSNPN, CDR2 SVGIG, per germline (reference sequence).